The rows below give T cell receptor beta chains drawn from one sample of a study of cytomegalovirus exposure and HLA in healthy donors. TCRdb keeps only in-frame clones here, not all; method: immunoSEQ multiplex PCR. The sample carries 100,000 to 150,000 clones, approximately 95% recorded once. Sequenced: PBMCs. These receptors originate from a man younger than 35 in good health and CMV-seronegative. The conserved cysteine and the conserved F or W are not part of the CDR3 here. Each record gives: clone size, V gene, CDR3 length, CDR3 protein. Only some rows state a clone size, as once, few, many or a class for expanded clones.

>.|TRBV7-3|12
ASSWQGYTGELF
>.|TRBV6-6|12
ASSPGGSIWGYT
>.|TRBV30|11
AFVRANQETQY
>.|TRBV7-8|9
ASSAAYEQY
>few|TRBV10-3|14
AIRGPGLGGYNEQF
>.|TRBV28|10
ASSLGSYEQY
>.|TRBV27|15
ASSARLGTSGAYEQY
>.|TRBV9|12
ASSVGPMNTEAF
>.|TRBV7-2|17
ASSSGNPATVPPHNEQF
>.|TRBV27|12
ASSPWDRNSPLH
>.|TRBV4-2|15
ASSQDQGAGAQETQY
>.|TRBV7-6|12
ASSSAGLGYEQY
>.|TRBV25-1|14
ASSAPGGPTGETQY
>.|TRBV15|13
ATSREVADWNEQF
>.|TRBV4-2|14
ASSQGQGATNEKLF